The T cell receptor beta chain under discussion was sequenced for a study of blood T cell repertoires in COVID-19. Study at large: The cDNA or gDNA used as material had been derived from T cells, B-cell-depleted T cells, or PBMCs.

Profiled with immunoSEQ multiplex PCR; TCRdb holds only in-frame clones, not every one. The repertoire consists of some 250,000 clones, with 86% occurring once and the leading ten covering around 2.2%. Worth noting for this clone: Compared with germline, one end of the junction differs, possibly owing to a read error.

The origin of this receptor is a man aged 25-45 years who had recovered from COVID-19. Sequencing used peripheral blood.

This CDR3 reads CASRLGSTEAFF. Here the CDR3 DNA reads TGCGCCAGCAGATTGGGTAGCACTGAAGCTTTCTTT. The V gene is TRBV5-1, the J gene TRBJ1-1; D call uncertain. The CDR3 is 12 residues long. Looked up from germline, CDR1 is SGHRS and CDR2 is YFSETQ.